This passage covers 3 T cell receptor beta chains from one sample sequenced in a study of blood T cell repertoires in COVID-19 (dated by TCRdb to the early 2020s). The library was prepared using the immunoSEQ multiplex PCR assay. TCRdb carries this immuneACCESS record with in-frame sequences only. Its versions omit some clonotypes, under half of them owing to an unresolved V gene in the studies checked, with the rest unexplained. This sample lists fewer than 250,000 clones; 80% to 85% were detected once. The top ten hold roughly 6.2% of the sample. The sample consisted of PBMCs or T cells enriched from blood (not recorded which). These receptors were taken from a woman in her 40s who had recovered from COVID-19.

In this sample, this clone turned up a few times. DNA of the CDR3: TGTGCCAGCAGCCAAGCCAGACAGGGGAGCTCACCCCTCCACTTT. Its translation is CASSQARQGSSPLHF. The rearrangement links TRBV3-1 (or the pseudogene TRBV3-2) to TRBJ1-6; 8 positions match TRBD1. V lost 1 base, J lost 10 bases, and 6 bases stayed unmatched. Germline CDR1 and CDR2: LGHDT and YNNKEL (reference sequence). The CDR3 runs to 15 residues.

The V and J genes are TRBV24-1 and TRBJ1-2, with 8 bases aligning to TRBD1. With 3 bases clipped from V and 2 bases from J, the junction kept 1 base outside the gene matches. Germline-derived CDR1 and CDR2 are KGHDR and SFDVKD. The CDR3 extends over 14 amino acids. The CDR3 region is CATSDQGANYGYTF. CDR3 bases: TGTGCCACCAGTGATCAGGGGGCGAACTATGGCTACACCTTC.

The chain couples TRBV10-2 to TRBJ2-7; 10 bases match TRBD1. Trimming removed 2 bases from V and 7 bases from J; junction bases left unmatched: 2. Per germline, CDR1 WSHSY and CDR2 SAAADI. CDR3 length: 13 residues. The CDR3: CASSEVGQGEQYF. For the CDR3, the DNA is TGCGCCAGCAGTGAGGTGGGACAGGGGGAGCAGTACTTC.